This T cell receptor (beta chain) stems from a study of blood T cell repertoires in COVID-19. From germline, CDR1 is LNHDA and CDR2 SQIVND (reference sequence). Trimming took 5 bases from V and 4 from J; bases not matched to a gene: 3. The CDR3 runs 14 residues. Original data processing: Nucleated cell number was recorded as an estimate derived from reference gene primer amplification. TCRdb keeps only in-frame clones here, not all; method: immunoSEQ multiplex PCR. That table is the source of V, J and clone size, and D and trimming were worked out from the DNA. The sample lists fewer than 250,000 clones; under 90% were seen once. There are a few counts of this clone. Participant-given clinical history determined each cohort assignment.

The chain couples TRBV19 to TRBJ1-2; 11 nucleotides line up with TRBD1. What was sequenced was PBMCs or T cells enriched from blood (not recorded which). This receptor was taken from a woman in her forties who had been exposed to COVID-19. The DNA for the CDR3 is TGTGCCAGTAGTGGACAGGGGGCTGGCTATGGCTACACCTTC. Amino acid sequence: CASSGQGAGYGYTF.